One T cell receptor (beta chain) is described in this entry. There are 15 residues in the CDR3. V was clipped by 5 bases and J by 3 bases; unmatched bases: 8. The germline V gene has CDR1 SEHNR and CDR2 FQNEAQ (reference sequence). The data are from a study of blood T cell repertoires in COVID-19. Study summary: Acute and convalescent COVID-19 specimens originated in the United States, Italy and Spain. Sample material is recorded as cDNA or gDNA derived from T cells, B-cell-depleted T cells, or PBMCs.

In the source study's methods: Amplifying reference gene primers gave estimates of nucleated cell counts. Libraries were prepared by immunoSEQ multiplex PCR; TCRdb keeps only in-frame clonotypes and omits some of them. V, J and clone size are those of that table, while D and trimming were read from the DNA. Of around 50,000 clones in the sample, around nine tenths were seen once. V usage is TRBV7-9 and J usage is TRBJ1-2; 8 bases agree with TRBD1. Sequenced material: peripheral blood. The sequence was obtained from a man aged 70-80 years with active COVID-19. The CDR3 coding sequence is TGTGCCAGCAGCCGTCCAGGGGGCAATTACTATGGCTACACCTTC. This gives the protein CASSRPGGNYYGYTF.